These 6 T cell receptor beta chains came from one sample sequenced in a study of Ad26.COV2.S vaccination and SARS-CoV-2 variants. Measured with immunoSEQ multiplex PCR; TCRdb has only the in-frame clones, and not every one. The sample carries around 400,000 clones, about 88% recorded once. Treatment indicated: roughly 20 received Ad26.COV2.S at low or high dose, single or two shots; several received placebo; per-sample allocation not given. All samples were drawn on day 63, counting from the first vaccine or placebo injection. This specimen consisted of peripheral blood, obtained in a trial of Ad26.COV2.S vaccine versus placebo. These TCRs come from a person between 18 and 65 years old who received the Ad26.COV2.S COVID-19 vaccine or a placebo.

This chain links TRBV11-2 with TRBJ2-1, with TRBD2 matching 9 bases. V lost 1 base to trimming and J lost 4 bases; unmatched junction nucleotides: 14. This CDR3 has 19 amino acids. The germline V gene has CDR1 SGHAT and CDR2 FQNNGV. CDR3 sequence (DNA): TGTGCCAGCAGCTTAGTACATAGCGGGAGATCAGCGGCTTACAATGAGCAGTTCTTC. As protein: CASSLVHSGRSAAYNEQFF.

The rearrangement links TRBV23-1 to TRBJ2-7, with D uncertain. TRBV23-1 is recorded as an ORF, its role being uncertain. CDR3 length: 16 residues. Trimming took 0 bases from V and 0 from J, leaving 12 bases between them. The CDR3 loop reads CASSQSKAGSSYEQYF. CDR3 DNA sequence: TGCGCCAGCAGTCAATCGAAGGCTGGCAGCTCCTACGAGCAGTACTTC.

The chain combines TRBV30 with TRBJ2-3, with 13 bases matching TRBD2. The trim removed 2 bases at V and 1 base at J, leaving 9 bases unmatched. Germline CDR1 reads GTSNPN; CDR2 reads SVGIG (reference sequence). This CDR3 is built from 18 residues. The CDR3 loop is CAWSLGTSGNLGTDTQYF. The CDR3 DNA sequence: TGTGCCTGGAGTTTGGGGACTAGCGGGAACCTCGGCACAGATACGCAGTATTTT.

The chain joins TRBV28 to TRBJ2-3; D call uncertain. CDR1 and CDR2 from the germline V gene are MDHEN and SYDVKM. V was trimmed by 8 bases and J by 0 bases, leaving 9 bases between them. The CDR3 has 13 amino acids. The CDR3 reads CASAAGSTDTQYF. In DNA, the CDR3 is TGTGCCAGCGCTGCAGGAAGCACAGATACGCAGTATTTT. Combining the CDR3 with reference TRBV28 and TRBJ2-3 gives the whole variable domain DVKVTQSSRYLVKRTGEKVFLECVQDMDHENMFWYRQDPGLGLRLIYFSYDVKMKEKGDIPEGYSVSREKKERFSLILESASTNQTSMYLCASAAGSTDTQYFGPGTRLTVL.

This clone showed up just a few times. V is TRBV7-9 and J is TRBJ1-1, with D possibly being TRBD1 (6 bases). The V gene's germline CDR1 is SEHNR and CDR2 FQNEAQ (reference sequence). V was trimmed by 4 bases and J by 0 bases, leaving 12 bases between them. The CDR3 is 15 residues long. CDR3 DNA sequence: TGTGCCAGCAGCTCACCGACAGGAATGAACACTGAAGCTTTCTTT. This codes for CASSSPTGMNTEAFF. The full variable domain, rest sourced from reference TRBV7-9 and TRBJ1-1, is DTGVSQNPRHKITKRGQNVTFRCDPISEHNRLYWYRQTLGQGPEFLTYFQNEAQLEKSRLLSDRFSAERPKGSFSTLEIQRTEQGDSAMYLCASSSPTGMNTEAFFGQGTRLTVV.

The rearrangement links TRBV6-6 to TRBJ2-3, with 7 positions matching TRBD2. CDR3 length: 15 amino acids. The germline V gene encodes CDR1 MNHNY and CDR2 SVGAGI (reference sequence). Germline trimming cut 0 bases from V and 6 bases from J; bases unmatched to any gene: 6. CDR3 bases: TGTGCCAGCAGTTACTCGATATCCGGGAGGGATACGCAGTATTTT. Translation: CASSYSISGRDTQYF.